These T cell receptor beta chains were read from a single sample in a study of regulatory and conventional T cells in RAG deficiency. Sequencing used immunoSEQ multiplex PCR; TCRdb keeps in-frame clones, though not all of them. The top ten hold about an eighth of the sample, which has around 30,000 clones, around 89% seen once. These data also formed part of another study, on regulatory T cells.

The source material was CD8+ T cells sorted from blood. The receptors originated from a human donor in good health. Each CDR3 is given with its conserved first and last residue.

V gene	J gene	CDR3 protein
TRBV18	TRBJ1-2	CASSPPTNYGYTF
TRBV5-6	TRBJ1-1	CASSRLQGNTEAFF
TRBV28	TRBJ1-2	CASSLYFTGGGYGYTF
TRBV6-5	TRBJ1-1	CASRKNFNTEAFF
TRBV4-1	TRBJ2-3	CASSQEGLPRYTQYF
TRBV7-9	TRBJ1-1	CASSLRQGTEAFF
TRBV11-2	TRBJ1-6	CASGPGTGSSPLHF
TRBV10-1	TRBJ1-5	CASSEGSNQPQHF
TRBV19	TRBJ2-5	CATKTGQGYETQYF
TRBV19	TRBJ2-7	CASRPKPTGTGYEQYF
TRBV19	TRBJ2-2	CASRKGLGKTGELFF
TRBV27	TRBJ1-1	CASRRSTGNTEAFF
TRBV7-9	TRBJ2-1	CASRSSGGTNEQFF
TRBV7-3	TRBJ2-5	CASPRVQETQYF
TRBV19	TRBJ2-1	CASTQGTGGVYNEQFF
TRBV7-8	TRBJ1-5	CASSFGQGSLSQPQHF
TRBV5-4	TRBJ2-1	CASSFQGATYNEQFF
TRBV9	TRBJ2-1	CASSGNEQFF
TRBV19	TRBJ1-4	CASSIIGSNEKLFF
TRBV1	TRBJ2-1	CTSSHELAGDRNEQFF